This T cell receptor beta chain was sequenced during a study of blood T cells in healthy people across ages. The authors ran a second PCR of about 7 to 12 cycles using a sample-barcoded 5' primer and a J-beta primer mix. Each cDNA molecule was tagged by a template-switch adaptor that had 12 random nucleotides. MiXCR, applied by TCRdb to the 5' RACE reads, yields one record per CDR3 protein. The table lists around 1,100,000 distinct CDR3 sequences, more than 30% of them singletons. Study-wide findings and caveats: With unsorted PBMCs, a conclusive comparison of naive versus antigen-experienced cells was not possible.

This clonotype has just a few counts. The antigen is undetermined. Sequences were obtained from blood. The sequence derives from a man between 18 and 35 years old in good health.

Here the CDR3 reads CASSLDLADTYEQYF. The CDR3 DNA sequence: TGCGCCAGCAGCTTGGATCTAGCGGACACCTACGAGCAGTACTTC. J is TRBJ2-7 and V is TRBV5-1; TRBD2 aligns across 7 bases. Trimming removed 0 bases from V and 2 bases from J; junction bases left unmatched: 5. The CDR3 is 15 amino acids. The germline CDR1 and CDR2 sequences are SGHRS and YFSETQ.